The next 8 T cell receptor beta chains were all read from a single sample in a study of T cell repertoires in cytomegalovirus infection. TCRdb fed the reads into MiXCR, producing one record per CDR3 protein. The data contain some 390,000 distinct CDR3 sequences, about a sixth of them singletons. Sequenced sample: PBMCs. The receptors were gathered from a human donor in good health (CMV status not recorded). Some clones in this sample may be carry-over from other donors' samples.

The V gene is TRBV7-2, the J gene TRBJ2-5, with D maybe TRBD2 (5 bases). The V and J ends lost 2 bases and 1 base respectively, with 8 bases between them. CDR3 length: 14 residues. Per the germline V gene, CDR1 is SGHTA and CDR2 is FQGNSA. Here the CDR3 reads CASSLSRVQETQYF. For the CDR3, the DNA is TGTGCCAGCAGCTTATCGCGGGTCCAAGAGACCCAGTACTTC.

This clonotype came up many times. The rearrangement links TRBV7-2 to TRBJ2-1, with 12 nucleotides matching TRBD2. The germline V gene has CDR1 SGHTA and CDR2 FQGNSA. The V gene end was trimmed by 5 bases and the J gene end by 8 bases; junction bases not matched to a gene: 16. The CDR3 extends over 18 amino acids. DNA for the CDR3: TGTGCCAGCAGCGCCCGGCCCGGAACTAGCGGGAGGTGGGATGAGCAGTTCTTC. Translating gives CASSARPGTSGRWDEQFF.

This clonotype was counted once. V is TRBV6-2 or TRBV6-3 and J is TRBJ1-1, with D hard to call. Per germline, CDR1 MNHEY and CDR2 SVGEGT. The germline V and J ends were trimmed by 0 bases and 0 bases, with 11 bases remaining between them. The CDR3 covers 16 residues. The CDR3 reads CASSYSGPSMNTEAFF. CDR3 nucleotide sequence: TGTGCCAGCAGTTACTCAGGGCCATCAATGAACACTGAAGCTTTCTTT.

The chain joins TRBV19 to TRBJ2-5; no definite D call. The ends were cut back, 2 bases at V and 6 bases at J, with 10 bases in the middle. In germline, CDR1 is LNHDA, CDR2 SQIVND (reference sequence). The CDR3 runs 13 residues. The DNA of the CDR3 is TGTGCCAGTAGTATATCCAGGCAACAGACCCAGTACTTC. This encodes CASSISRQQTQYF.

This clonotype was observed at least ten times. The rearrangement joins TRBV6-2 or TRBV6-3 to TRBJ2-7; no clear D. Trimming left V 0 bases short and J 0 bases short, with 6 bases between. Germline V CDR1 and CDR2: MNHEY, SVGEGT. CDR3 length: 14 amino acids. CDR3 DNA sequence: TGTGCCAGCAGTTACTCCCTGAGCTCCTACGAGCAGTACTTC. The encoded protein is CASSYSLSSYEQYF.

As for this clonotype: A read error is possible here, since a much larger clone lies one base away. The chain combines TRBV11-2 with TRBJ1-1; possible D gene TRBD1, 6 bases. This CDR3 contains 14 residues. V was shortened by 6 bases and J by 4 bases, with 15 bases between the two germline ends. Germline loops: CDR1 SGHAT, CDR2 FQNNGV. As DNA, the CDR3 is TGTGCCAGCAGACCCGAGGGGGTGGGCACTGAAGCTTTCTTT. The encoded protein is CASRPEGVGTEAFF.

This clonotype was detected ten times or more. J is TRBJ1-1 and V is TRBV6-1; no clear D gene. CDR1 is MNHNS, CDR2 SASEGT, per germline. The CDR3 contains 12 residues. V gave up 5 bases and J gave up 6 bases, with 10 bases separating them. The CDR3 nucleotides read TGTGCCAGCAGTTCCTTGACCTCTGAAGCTTTCTTT. Encoded protein: CASSSLTSEAFF.

In this sample, this clonotype turned up many times. The chain joins TRBV28 to TRBJ2-1; 7 bases agree with TRBD1. V was clipped by 6 bases and J by 4 bases; unmatched bases: 15. This CDR3 has 17 residues. Per germline, CDR1 MDHEN and CDR2 SYDVKM. The CDR3 DNA is TGTGCCAGCAGACCTCCTACAGGGGTCCCTAGTTACAATGAGCAGTTCTTC. The encoded protein is CASRPPTGVPSYNEQFF.